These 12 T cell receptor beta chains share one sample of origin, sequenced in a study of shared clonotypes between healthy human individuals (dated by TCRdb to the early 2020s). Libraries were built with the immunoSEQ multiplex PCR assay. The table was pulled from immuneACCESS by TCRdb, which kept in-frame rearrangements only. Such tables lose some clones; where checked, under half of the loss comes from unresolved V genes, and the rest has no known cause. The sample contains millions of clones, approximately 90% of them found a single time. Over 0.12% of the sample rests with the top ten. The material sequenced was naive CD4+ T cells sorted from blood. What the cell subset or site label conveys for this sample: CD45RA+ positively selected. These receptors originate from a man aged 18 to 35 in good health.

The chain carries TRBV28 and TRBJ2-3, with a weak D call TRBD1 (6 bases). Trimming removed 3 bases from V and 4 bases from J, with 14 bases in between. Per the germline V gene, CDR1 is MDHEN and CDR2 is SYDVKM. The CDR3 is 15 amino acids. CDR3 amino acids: CASSFGAGVADTQYF. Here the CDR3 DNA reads TGTGCCAGCAGTTTCGGGGCAGGGGTGGCAGATACGCAGTATTTT.

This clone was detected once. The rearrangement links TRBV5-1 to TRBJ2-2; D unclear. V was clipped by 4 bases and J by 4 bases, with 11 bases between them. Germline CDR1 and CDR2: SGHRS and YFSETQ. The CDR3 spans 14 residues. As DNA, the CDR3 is TGCGCCAGCAGCGCCCCGGGTGGCACCGGGGAGCTGTTTTTT. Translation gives CASSAPGGTGELFF.

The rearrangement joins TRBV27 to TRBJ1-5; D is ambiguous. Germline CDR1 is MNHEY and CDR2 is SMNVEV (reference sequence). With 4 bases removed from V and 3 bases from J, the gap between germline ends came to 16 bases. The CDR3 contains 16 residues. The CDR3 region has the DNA TGTGCCAGCAGTTCATCTGGCCCCTATTCCAATCAGCCCCAGCATTTT. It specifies CASSSSGPYSNQPQHF.

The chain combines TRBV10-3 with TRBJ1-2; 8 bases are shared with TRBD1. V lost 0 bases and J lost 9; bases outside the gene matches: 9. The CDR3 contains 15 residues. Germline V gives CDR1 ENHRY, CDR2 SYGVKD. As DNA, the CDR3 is TGTGCCATCAGTGAGTCCCGGACAGGGATAGAAAGCTACACCTTC. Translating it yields CAISESRTGIESYTF.

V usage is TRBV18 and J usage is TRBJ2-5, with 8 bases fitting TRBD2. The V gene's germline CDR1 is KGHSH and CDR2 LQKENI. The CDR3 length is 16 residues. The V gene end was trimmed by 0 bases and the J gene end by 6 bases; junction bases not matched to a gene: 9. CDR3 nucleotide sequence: TGTGCCAGCTCACCACCGGATAGCGGGGTTCTGAAGACCCAGTACTTC. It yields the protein CASSPPDSGVLKTQYF.

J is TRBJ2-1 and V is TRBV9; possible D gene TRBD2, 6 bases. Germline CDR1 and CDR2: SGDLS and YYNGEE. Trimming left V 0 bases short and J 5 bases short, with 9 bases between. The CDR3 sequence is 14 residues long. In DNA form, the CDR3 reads TGTGCCAGCAGCGTAGAGGGGACTCACAATGAGCAGTTCTTC. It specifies CASSVEGTHNEQFF.

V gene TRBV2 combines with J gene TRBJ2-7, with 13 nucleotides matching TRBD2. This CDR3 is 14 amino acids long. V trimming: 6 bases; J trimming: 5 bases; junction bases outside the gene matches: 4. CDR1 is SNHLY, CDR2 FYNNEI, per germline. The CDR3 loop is CASRRLAGGNEQYF. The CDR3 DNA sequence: TGTGCCAGCAGACGACTAGCGGGGGGTAACGAGCAGTACTTC.

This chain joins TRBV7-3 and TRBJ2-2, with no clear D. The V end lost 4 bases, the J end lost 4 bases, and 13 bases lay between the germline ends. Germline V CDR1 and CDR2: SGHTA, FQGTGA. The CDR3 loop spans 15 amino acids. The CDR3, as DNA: TGTGCCAGCAGCTCCGCGACGAGGCCCACCGGGGAGCTGTTTTTT. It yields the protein CASSSATRPTGELFF.

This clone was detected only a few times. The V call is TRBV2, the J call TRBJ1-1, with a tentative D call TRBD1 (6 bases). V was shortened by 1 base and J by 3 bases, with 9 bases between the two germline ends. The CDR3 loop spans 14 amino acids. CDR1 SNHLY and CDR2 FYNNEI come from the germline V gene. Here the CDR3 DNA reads TGTGCCAGCAGTGAAGTGGGGGCTCACACTGAAGCTTTCTTT. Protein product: CASSEVGAHTEAFF.

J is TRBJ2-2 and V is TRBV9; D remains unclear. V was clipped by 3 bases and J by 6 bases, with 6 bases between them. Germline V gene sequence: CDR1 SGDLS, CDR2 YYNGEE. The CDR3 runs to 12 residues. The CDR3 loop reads CASSDQAGELFF. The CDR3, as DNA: TGTGCCAGCAGCGACCAGGCCGGGGAGCTGTTTTTT.

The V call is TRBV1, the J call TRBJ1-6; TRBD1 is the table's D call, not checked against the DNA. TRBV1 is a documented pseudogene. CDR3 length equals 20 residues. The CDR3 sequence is CTSSQTSGAHPSSYNSPLHF. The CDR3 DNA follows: TGCACCAGCAGCCAAACTTCAGGGGCACATCCCAGCTCCTATAATTCACCCCTCCACTTT.

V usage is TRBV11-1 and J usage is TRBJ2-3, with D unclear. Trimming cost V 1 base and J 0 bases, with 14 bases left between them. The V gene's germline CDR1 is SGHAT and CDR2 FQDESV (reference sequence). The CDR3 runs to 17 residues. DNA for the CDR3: TGTGCCAGCAGCTTAGAAATCGCTTCTCCTAGCACAGATACGCAGTATTTT. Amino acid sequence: CASSLEIASPSTDTQYF.